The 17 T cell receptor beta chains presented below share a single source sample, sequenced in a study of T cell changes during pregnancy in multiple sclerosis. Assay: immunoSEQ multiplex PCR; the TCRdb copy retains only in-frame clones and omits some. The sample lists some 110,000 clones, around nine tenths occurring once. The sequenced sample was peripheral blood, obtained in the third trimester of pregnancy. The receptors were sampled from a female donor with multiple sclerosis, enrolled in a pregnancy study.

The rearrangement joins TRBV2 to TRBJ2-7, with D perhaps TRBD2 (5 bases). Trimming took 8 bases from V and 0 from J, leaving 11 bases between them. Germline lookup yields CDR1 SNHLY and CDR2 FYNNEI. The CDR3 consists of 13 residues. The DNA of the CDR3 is TGTGCCAGCGCAGGAGGCGCCTCCTACGAGCAGTACTTC. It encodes CASAGGASYEQYF.

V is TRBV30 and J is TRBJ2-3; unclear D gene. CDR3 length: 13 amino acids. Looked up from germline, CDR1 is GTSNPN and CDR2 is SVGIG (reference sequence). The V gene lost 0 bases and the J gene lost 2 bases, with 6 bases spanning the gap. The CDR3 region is CAWSVRVTDTQYF. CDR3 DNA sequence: TGTGCCTGGAGTGTACGAGTCACAGATACGCAGTATTTT. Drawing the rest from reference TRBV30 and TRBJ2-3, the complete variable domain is SQTIHQWPATLVQPVGSPLSLECTVEGTSNPNLYWYRQAAGRGLQLLFYSVGIGQISSEVPQNLSASRPQDRQFILSSKKLLLSDSGFYLCAWSVRVTDTQYFGPGTRLTVL.

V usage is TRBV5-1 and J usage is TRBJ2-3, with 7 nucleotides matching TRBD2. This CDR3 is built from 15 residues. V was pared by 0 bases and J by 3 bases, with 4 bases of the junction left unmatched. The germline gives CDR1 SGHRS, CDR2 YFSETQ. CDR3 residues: CASSLAGTKTDTQYF. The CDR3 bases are TGCGCCAGCAGCTTGGCCGGGACTAAGACAGATACGCAGTATTTT.

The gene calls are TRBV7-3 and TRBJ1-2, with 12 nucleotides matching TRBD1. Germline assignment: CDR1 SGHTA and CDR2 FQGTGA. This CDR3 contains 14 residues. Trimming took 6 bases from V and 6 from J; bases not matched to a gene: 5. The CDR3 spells CASSRDRGLDGYTF. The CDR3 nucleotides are TGTGCCAGCAGTCGGGACAGGGGGCTCGATGGCTACACCTTC.

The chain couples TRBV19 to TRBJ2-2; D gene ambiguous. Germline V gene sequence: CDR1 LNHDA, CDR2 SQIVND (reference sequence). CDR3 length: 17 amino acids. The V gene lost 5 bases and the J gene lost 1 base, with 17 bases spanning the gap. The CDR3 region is CASSVASPLLNTGELFF. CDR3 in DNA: TGTGCCAGTAGTGTGGCAAGCCCACTATTGAACACCGGGGAGCTGTTTTTT.

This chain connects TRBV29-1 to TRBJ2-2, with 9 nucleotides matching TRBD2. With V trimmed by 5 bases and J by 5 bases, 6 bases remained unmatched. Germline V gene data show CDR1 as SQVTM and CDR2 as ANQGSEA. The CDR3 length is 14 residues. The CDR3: CSVRLLAGTGELFF. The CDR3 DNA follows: TGCAGCGTTCGGTTGCTAGCGGGAACCGGGGAGCTGTTTTTT.

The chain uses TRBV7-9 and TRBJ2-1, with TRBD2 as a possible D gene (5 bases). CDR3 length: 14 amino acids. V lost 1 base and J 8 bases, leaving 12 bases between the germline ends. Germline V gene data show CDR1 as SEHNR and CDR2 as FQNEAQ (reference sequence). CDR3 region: CASSLESWRDEQFF. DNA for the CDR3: TGTGCCAGCAGCTTAGAATCCTGGCGGGATGAGCAGTTCTTC.

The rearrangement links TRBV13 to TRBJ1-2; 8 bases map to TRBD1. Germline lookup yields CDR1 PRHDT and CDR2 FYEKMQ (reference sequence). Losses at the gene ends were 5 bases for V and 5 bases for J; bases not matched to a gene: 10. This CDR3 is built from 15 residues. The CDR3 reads CASSRGRDRPYGYTF. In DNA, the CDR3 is TGTGCCAGCAGCAGAGGGAGGGACAGGCCTTATGGCTACACCTTC. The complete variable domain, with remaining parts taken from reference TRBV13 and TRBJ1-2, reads AAGVIQSPRHLIKEKRETATLKCYPIPRHDTVYWYQQGPGQDPQFLISFYEKMQSDKGSIPDRFSAQQFSDYHSELNMSSLELGDSALYFCASSRGRDRPYGYTFGSGTRLTVV.

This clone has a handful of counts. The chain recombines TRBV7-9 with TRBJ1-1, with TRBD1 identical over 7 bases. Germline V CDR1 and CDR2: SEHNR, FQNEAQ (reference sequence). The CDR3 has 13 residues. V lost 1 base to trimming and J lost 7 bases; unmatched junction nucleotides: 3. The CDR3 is CASSLEGQSEAFF. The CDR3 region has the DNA TGTGCCAGCAGCTTAGAGGGACAGAGTGAAGCTTTCTTT.

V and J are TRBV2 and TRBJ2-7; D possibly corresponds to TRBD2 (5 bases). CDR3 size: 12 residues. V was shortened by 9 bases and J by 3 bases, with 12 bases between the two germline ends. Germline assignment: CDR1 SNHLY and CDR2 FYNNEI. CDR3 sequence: CARAGLDYEQYF. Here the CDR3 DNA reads TGTGCCAGGGCGGGCCTCGACTACGAGCAGTACTTC.

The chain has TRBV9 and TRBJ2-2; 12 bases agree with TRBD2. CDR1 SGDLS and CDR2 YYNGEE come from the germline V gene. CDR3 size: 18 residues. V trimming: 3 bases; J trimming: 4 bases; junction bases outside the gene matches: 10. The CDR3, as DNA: TGTGCCAGCAGCGCCGGACTAGCGGGGTATGGAGGCACCGGGGAGCTGTTTTTT. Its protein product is CASSAGLAGYGGTGELFF.

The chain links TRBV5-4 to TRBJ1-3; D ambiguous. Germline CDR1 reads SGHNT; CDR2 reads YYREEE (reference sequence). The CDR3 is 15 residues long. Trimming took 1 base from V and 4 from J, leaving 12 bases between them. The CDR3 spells CASSLYASQGNTIYF. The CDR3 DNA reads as TGTGCCAGCAGCTTGTACGCATCTCAGGGAAACACCATATATTTT.

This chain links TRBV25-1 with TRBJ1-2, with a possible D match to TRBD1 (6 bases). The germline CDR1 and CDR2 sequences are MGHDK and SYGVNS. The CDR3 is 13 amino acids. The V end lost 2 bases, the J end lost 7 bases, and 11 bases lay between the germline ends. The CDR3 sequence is CASSEAQGFGYTF. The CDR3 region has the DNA TGTGCCAGCAGTGAAGCTCAGGGGTTTGGCTACACCTTC.

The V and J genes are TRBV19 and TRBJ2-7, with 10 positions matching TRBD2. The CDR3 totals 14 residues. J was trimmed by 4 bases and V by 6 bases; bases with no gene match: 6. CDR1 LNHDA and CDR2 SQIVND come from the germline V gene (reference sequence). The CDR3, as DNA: TGTGCCAGTAGGCCTAGCGGGAGCGAATACGAGCAGTACTTC. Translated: CASRPSGSEYEQYF.

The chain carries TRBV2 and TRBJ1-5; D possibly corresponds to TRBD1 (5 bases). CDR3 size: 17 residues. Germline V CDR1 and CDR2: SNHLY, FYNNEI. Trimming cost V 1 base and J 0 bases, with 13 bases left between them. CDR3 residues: CASSEGRQSHSNQPQHF. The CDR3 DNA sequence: TGTGCCAGCAGTGAAGGGAGACAGAGCCATAGCAATCAGCCCCAGCATTTT.

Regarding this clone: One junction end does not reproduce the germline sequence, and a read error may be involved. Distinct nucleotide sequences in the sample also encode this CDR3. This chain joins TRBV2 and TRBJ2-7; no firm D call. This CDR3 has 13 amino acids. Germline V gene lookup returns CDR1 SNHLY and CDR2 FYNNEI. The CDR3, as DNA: TGTGCCAGCAGTGAGTCCGGAGTCCACGAACAGTACTTC. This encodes CASSESGVHEQYF.

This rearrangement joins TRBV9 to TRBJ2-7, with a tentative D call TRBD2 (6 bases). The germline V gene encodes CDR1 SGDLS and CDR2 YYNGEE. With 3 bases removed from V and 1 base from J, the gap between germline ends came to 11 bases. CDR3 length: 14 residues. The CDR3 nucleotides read TGTGCCAGCAGCGCAGGGACTTCTTCCTACGAGCAGTACTTC. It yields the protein CASSAGTSSYEQYF.